The 22 T cell receptor beta chains below all came from one sample that was sequenced in a study of T cell responses to AZD1222 COVID-19 vaccine. Clones were sequenced by immunoSEQ multiplex PCR, and TCRdb holds only the in-frame ones, with some missing. The sample yields 120,000 or so clones, 81% seen once. Sequenced material: peripheral blood, taken on day 0 of AZD1222 vaccination. The receptors were sampled from an adult in good health.

The rearrangement links TRBV7-2 to TRBJ2-5; D unresolved. CDR3 length: 13 amino acids. CDR1 and CDR2 (germline): SGHTA, FQGNSA. Trimming left V 5 bases short and J 5 bases short, with 12 bases between. The CDR3 nucleotides are TGTGCCAGCAGCCCCTCTTTCACCGAGACCCAGTACTTC. As protein: CASSPSFTETQYF.

The chain is built from TRBV5-4 and TRBJ2-3, with D perhaps being TRBD1 or TRBD2 (6 bases each). Deletions cut 0 bases from V and 6 bases from J, with 14 bases between. Germline CDR1 reads SGHNT; CDR2 reads YYREEE (reference sequence). This CDR3 has 15 residues. The CDR3 DNA follows: TGTGCCAGCAGCTTGGCCGGGATAGGGGGGGATACGCAGTATTTT. Its protein is CASSLAGIGGDTQYF.

This clone was picked up a small number of times. This chain joins TRBV27 and TRBJ2-1; 7 nucleotides agree with TRBD2. V was pared by 4 bases and J by 4 bases, with 7 bases of the junction left unmatched. CDR1 is MNHEY and CDR2 is SMNVEV in the germline V gene (reference sequence). The CDR3 is 15 residues long. For the CDR3, the DNA is TGTGCCAGCAGTTCCTCTAGCGGTTCATACAATGAGCAGTTCTTC. As protein: CASSSSSGSYNEQFF.

The V gene is TRBV7-2, the J gene TRBJ1-2; D may be TRBD1 (6 bases). Trimming pared 1 base from V and 8 bases from J, leaving 17 bases between. Germline-derived CDR1 and CDR2 are SGHTA and FQGNSA. The CDR3 is 15 residues long. For the CDR3, the DNA is TGTGCCAGCAGCTTAGACCGCCGGACGGGGGCCGGCTACACCTTC. Translating it yields CASSLDRRTGAGYTF.

This sequence joins TRBV28 and TRBJ1-5, with D perhaps TRBD1 (6 bases). Per germline, CDR1 MDHEN and CDR2 SYDVKM. This CDR3 is built from 14 residues. Trimming removed 8 bases at V and 2 bases at J, with 13 bases between. CDR3 protein: CASHYRARNQPQHF. The CDR3 region has the DNA TGTGCCAGCCATTACAGGGCCCGCAATCAGCCCCAGCATTTT.

The chain is built from TRBV7-2 and TRBJ1-2, with TRBD1 as a possible D gene (5 bases). CDR3 size: 15 residues. The V end lost 0 bases, the J end lost 8 bases, and 16 bases lay between the germline ends. CDR1 is SGHTA and CDR2 is FQGNSA in the germline V gene. The CDR3 sequence is CASSLAGPGGGGYTF. In DNA, the CDR3 is TGTGCCAGCAGCTTAGCCGGGCCCGGGGGGGGAGGCTACACCTTC.

With respect to this clone: This same CDR3 is encoded by further DNA sequences in the sample. The gene calls are TRBV6-2 or TRBV6-3 and TRBJ2-5, with unresolved D. CDR3 length equals 12 residues. The germline V and J ends were trimmed by 3 bases and 1 base, with 3 bases remaining between them. Germline CDR1 is MNHEY and CDR2 is SVGEGT. The CDR3: CASSYPQETQYF. The CDR3 DNA sequence: TGTGCCAGCAGTTATCCCCAAGAGACCCAGTACTTC.

This clone has just one count. The genes are TRBV4-3 and TRBJ1-6; D not certain. Germline V gene lookup returns CDR1 LGHNA and CDR2 YSLEER. Trimming removed 1 base from V and 8 bases from J, with 12 bases in between. The CDR3 is 15 residues long. Written as DNA, the CDR3 is TGCGCCAGCAGCCAAGTATCTCATCAGGATTCACCCCTCCACTTT. Its translation: CASSQVSHQDSPLHF.

The V and J genes are TRBV7-2 and TRBJ2-5; unclear D gene. CDR3 size: 12 residues. Germline V gene lookup returns CDR1 SGHTA and CDR2 FQGNSA. V dropped 2 bases and J dropped 4 bases, with 5 bases sitting between them. DNA of the CDR3: TGTGCCAGCAGCTTATTCGGAGAGACCCAGTACTTC. Translation gives CASSLFGETQYF.

Written as DNA, the CDR3 is TGTGCCAGCAGCTCTAGCGGGGGAAGGGGCGAGACCCAGTACTTC. Translation gives CASSSSGGRGETQYF. The rearrangement links TRBV7-3 to TRBJ2-5, with 10 bases matching TRBD2. Germline trimming cut 4 bases from V and 5 bases from J; bases unmatched to any gene: 7. Germline V gene sequence: CDR1 SGHTA, CDR2 FQGTGA. The CDR3 sequence is 15 residues long.

The chain is built from TRBV9 and TRBJ1-2, with 9 bases matching TRBD1. The germline gives CDR1 SGDLS, CDR2 YYNGEE. The CDR3 is made up of 15 amino acids. With 4 bases clipped from V and 4 bases from J, the junction kept 8 bases outside the gene matches. The CDR3 coding sequence is TGTGCCAGCAGCCCCCGAATGGGACAGGGCTATGGCTACACCTTC. Translating it yields CASSPRMGQGYGYTF.

The chain recombines TRBV28 with TRBJ1-5; D is unresolved. This CDR3 is built from 14 residues. Trimming pared 6 bases from V and 0 bases from J, leaving 9 bases between. Germline CDR1 is MDHEN and CDR2 is SYDVKM. This CDR3 reads CASRWRASNQPQHF. CDR3 sequence (DNA): TGTGCCAGCAGATGGAGGGCTAGCAATCAGCCCCAGCATTTT.

This chain uses TRBV2 with TRBJ2-1, with 10 bases fitting TRBD2. The CDR3 is 17 amino acids. CDR1 and CDR2 (germline): SNHLY, FYNNEI. V trimming: 3 bases; J trimming: 4 bases; junction bases outside the gene matches: 9. CDR3: CASSDPSLAGYYNEQFF. The CDR3 nucleotides read TGTGCCAGCAGTGACCCCTCACTAGCGGGATATTACAATGAGCAGTTCTTC.

The chain joins TRBV15 to TRBJ1-5, with D possibly being TRBD1 (6 bases). The germline CDR1 and CDR2 sequences are LNHNV and YYDKDF (reference sequence). The ends were cut back, 1 base at V and 8 bases at J, with 9 bases in the middle. The CDR3 length is 13 residues. As DNA, the CDR3 is TGTGCCACCAGCAGAGCACCAGGGGAGCCCCAGCATTTT. It encodes CATSRAPGEPQHF.

This rearrangement joins TRBV18 to TRBJ1-1; 9 positions match TRBD1. The V gene's germline CDR1 is KGHSH and CDR2 LQKENI. There are 14 residues in the CDR3. J was trimmed by 6 bases and V by 3 bases; bases with no gene match: 5. This CDR3 reads CASSPGQGRAEAFF. The CDR3 nucleotides read TGTGCCAGCTCACCCGGACAGGGGCGGGCTGAAGCTTTCTTT.

The rearrangement joins TRBV5-6 to TRBJ2-5; D may match TRBD1 or TRBD2 (6 bases each). The CDR3 spans 15 residues. The germline gives CDR1 SGHDT, CDR2 YYEEEE. V gave up 0 bases and J gave up 5 bases, with 14 bases separating them. The CDR3 DNA sequence: TGTGCCAGCAGCTTGGGTCCGGGGGCCTGGGAGACCCAGTACTTC. Translating it yields CASSLGPGAWETQYF.

The chain has TRBV4-1 and TRBJ1-1; D is perhaps TRBD1 (5 bases). The V and J ends lost 0 bases and 1 base respectively, with 12 bases between them. Germline values: CDR1 MGHRA, CDR2 YSYEKL. This CDR3 region has 16 residues. CDR3 residues: CASSQDYDSQNTEAFF. The DNA of the CDR3 is TGCGCCAGCAGCCAAGATTATGACAGCCAGAACACTGAAGCTTTCTTT.

The chain has TRBV30 and TRBJ1-5, with TRBD1 as a possible D gene (6 bases). Germline V gene lookup returns CDR1 GTSNPN and CDR2 SVGIG (reference sequence). The CDR3 covers 15 residues. The V end lost 0 bases, the J end lost 4 bases, and 13 bases lay between the germline ends. The CDR3 DNA follows: TGTGCCTGGAGTGTAGGCAGGGGTTATAATCAGCCCCAGCATTTT. Encoded protein: CAWSVGRGYNQPQHF.

The chain has TRBV27 and TRBJ2-7, with unresolved D. This CDR3 spans 13 amino acids. The V gene's germline CDR1 is MNHEY and CDR2 SMNVEV (reference sequence). Trimming pared 1 base from V and 7 bases from J, leaving 11 bases between. CDR3 nucleotides: TGTGCCAGCAGTTTATTCCCCGACAAGGAGCAGTACTTC. Amino acids: CASSLFPDKEQYF.

This clone was counted at least ten times. V is TRBV7-8 and J is TRBJ1-6; no clear D gene. The CDR3 runs 14 residues. Deletions cut 1 base from V and 9 bases from J, with 10 bases between. Germline CDR1 SGHVS, CDR2 FQNEAQ. The DNA for the CDR3 is TGTGCCAGCAGCTTAGTGGCAGGCGGTTCACCCCTCCACTTT. As protein: CASSLVAGGSPLHF.

This chain links TRBV2 with TRBJ2-7; D is uncertain. Trimming cost V 10 bases and J 0 bases, with 16 bases left between them. The CDR3 sequence is 14 residues long. Germline V gives CDR1 SNHLY, CDR2 FYNNEI. The CDR3 here is CAITATRSSYEQYF. In DNA form, the CDR3 reads TGTGCCATCACTGCTACGCGGAGCTCCTACGAGCAGTACTTC.

This clone was found a few times. The chain joins TRBV9 to TRBJ2-2; TRBD1 matches at 7 bases. V gave up 4 bases and J gave up 4 bases; unmatched junction bases: 10. Germline values: CDR1 SGDLS, CDR2 YYNGEE. CDR3 size: 16 residues. The CDR3 loop reads CASSTGQARVTGELFF. The CDR3 DNA sequence: TGTGCCAGCAGCACCGGACAGGCTCGGGTCACCGGGGAGCTGTTTTTT.